These 24 T cell receptor beta chains originate from one sample sequenced in a study of blood T cell repertoires in COVID-19. The assay was immunoSEQ multiplex PCR, and TCRdb's table has in-frame clones only and misses some. This sample yields under 300,000 clones, of which about nine tenths are seen a single time; 6.2% belongs to the top ten. The specimen was peripheral blood. These TCRs come from a man aged 55 to 70 with acute or convalescent COVID-19.

The V and J genes are TRBV7-9 and TRBJ1-1; 7 bases are a match to TRBD1. Trimming removed 3 bases from V and 8 bases from J; junction bases left unmatched: 6. The CDR3 runs to 13 residues. The germline gives CDR1 SEHNR, CDR2 FQNEAQ (reference sequence). CDR3 amino acids: CASSLRGQNEAFF. CDR3 nucleotide sequence: TGTGCCAGCAGCTTGCGGGGACAGAACGAAGCTTTCTTT.

The chain links TRBV12-3 or TRBV12-4 to TRBJ2-7; D uncertain. The CDR3 has 11 residues. Between the trimmed V and J ends, which lost 3 bases and 5 bases, there was a span of 5 bases. In DNA, the CDR3 is TGTGCCAGCAGTTTTGTAGACGAGCAGTACTTC. This sequence encodes CASSFVDEQYF.

The rearrangement uses TRBV19 and TRBJ1-1, with 8 nucleotides matching TRBD1. J lost 8 bases, V lost 4 bases, and 6 bases had no gene match. This CDR3 is 13 amino acids long. Germline CDR1 is LNHDA and CDR2 is SQIVND (reference sequence). The CDR3 sequence: CASSTLQGGEAFF. The CDR3 DNA reads TGTGCCAGTAGTACCCTACAGGGGGGGGAAGCTTTCTTT.

The rearrangement links TRBV30 to TRBJ2-7; 10 nucleotides match TRBD2. The germline gives CDR1 GTSNPN, CDR2 SVGIG (reference sequence). V gave up 2 bases and J gave up 0 bases; unmatched junction bases: 7. This CDR3 spans 16 amino acids. The CDR3 DNA reads as TGTGCCTGGAGTAGGAGAGCGGGAGGGTCCTCCTACGAGCAGTACTTC. Translating gives CAWSRRAGGSSYEQYF. The entire variable domain, with the rest obtained from reference TRBV30 and TRBJ2-7, is as follows: SQTIHQWPATLVQPVGSPLSLECTVEGTSNPNLYWYRQAAGRGLQLLFYSVGIGQISSEVPQNLSASRPQDRQFILSSKKLLLSDSGFYLCAWSRRAGGSSYEQYFGPGTRLTVT.

The rearrangement uses TRBV29-1 and TRBJ2-2, with D maybe TRBD1 (5 bases). Trimming stripped 2 bases from V and 6 bases from J, with 13 bases between. Looked up from germline, CDR1 is SQVTM and CDR2 is ANQGSEA. The CDR3 spans 14 residues. The CDR3 sequence is CSVEPQGQPGELFF. The CDR3 DNA is TGCAGCGTTGAACCCCAGGGCCAGCCCGGGGAGCTGTTTTTT.

V usage is TRBV28 and J usage is TRBJ2-5; the D gene is possibly TRBD2 (6 bases). V lost 4 bases to trimming and J lost 5 bases, with 14 bases between them. This CDR3 comprises 14 residues. CDR1 and CDR2 from the germline V gene are MDHEN and SYDVKM. In nucleotides, the CDR3 is TGTGCCAGCAGTTGGGACTTTCAGAGGGAGACCCAGTACTTC. It translates to CASSWDFQRETQYF.

The chain uses TRBV4-1 and TRBJ2-2; 9 bases are a match to TRBD2. V gave up 3 bases and J gave up 2 bases; unmatched junction bases: 4. The V gene's germline CDR1 is MGHRA and CDR2 YSYEKL. The CDR3 sequence is 16 residues long. The CDR3 bases are TGCGCCAGCAGCCATTTAGCGGGAGACAACACCGGGGAGCTGTTTTTT. Its protein product is CASSHLAGDNTGELFF.

The chain combines TRBV11-3 with TRBJ2-1; tentatively, D is TRBD2 (6 bases). Germline CDR1 reads SGHNT; CDR2 reads YENEEA. V was shortened by 4 bases and J by 5 bases, with 18 bases between the two germline ends. The CDR3 contains 16 residues. The CDR3 protein is CASSSPGVVEHNEQFF. As DNA, the CDR3 is TGTGCCAGCAGCTCCCCGGGAGTAGTAGAACACAATGAGCAGTTCTTC. Drawing the rest from reference TRBV11-3 and TRBJ2-1, the complete variable domain is EAGVVQSPRYKIIEKKQPVAFWCNPISGHNTLYWYLQNLGQGPELLIRYENEEAVDDSQLPKDRFSAERLKGVDSTLKIQPAELGDSAVYLCASSSPGVVEHNEQFFGPGTRLTVL.

The chain employs TRBV7-2 and TRBJ2-3; TRBD2 aligns across 8 bases. The CDR3 spans 17 residues. The V and J ends lost 1 base and 3 bases, in that order; junction bases with no gene match: 9. Germline V gives CDR1 SGHTA, CDR2 FQGNSA. The CDR3 DNA reads as TGTGCCAGCAGCTTAGTCTCGGCGGGAGGAGGGACAGATACGCAGTATTTT. Translation gives CASSLVSAGGGTDTQYF.

The rearrangement links TRBV9 to TRBJ2-2; D is ambiguous. V was clipped by 4 bases and J by 6 bases, with 19 bases between them. Looked up from germline, CDR1 is SGDLS and CDR2 is YYNGEE. CDR3 length equals 16 residues. CDR3 bases: TGTGCCAGCAGCCCCCAAATGCGGCAGTCATCCGGGGAGCTGTTTTTT. Amino acids: CASSPQMRQSSGELFF.

This chain uses TRBV30 with TRBJ1-1; 8 bases match TRBD1. CDR3 length equals 12 residues. The V segment lost 7 bases and the J segment 5 bases; nucleotides outside the gene matches: 6. The germline V gene encodes CDR1 GTSNPN and CDR2 SVGIG (reference sequence). CDR3 residues: CALRTGGTEAFF. CDR3 in DNA: TGTGCCTTACGTACAGGGGGGACTGAAGCTTTCTTT. The full variable domain, in which reference TRBV30 and TRBJ1-1 provide the parts outside the CDR3, is SQTIHQWPATLVQPVGSPLSLECTVEGTSNPNLYWYRQAAGRGLQLLFYSVGIGQISSEVPQNLSASRPQDRQFILSSKKLLLSDSGFYLCALRTGGTEAFFGQGTRLTVV.

The chain couples TRBV10-3 to TRBJ2-7; 9 nucleotides agree with TRBD1. CDR3 length equals 14 residues. V gave up 5 bases and J gave up 8 bases; unmatched junction bases: 10. Germline CDR1 reads ENHRY; CDR2 reads SYGVKD. CDR3 DNA: TGTGCCATCAGTACCGGGACAGGGAGATTTCAGCAGTACTTC. It is translated as CAISTGTGRFQQYF.

The chain recombines TRBV7-9 with TRBJ1-4, with 8 bases fitting TRBD1. After removal of 5 bases from V and 8 bases from J, the junction contained 13 bases not matched to a gene. This CDR3 has 16 amino acids. Germline-derived CDR1 and CDR2 are SEHNR and FQNEAQ (reference sequence). CDR3 DNA: TGTGCCAGCAGCCCCGGACAGGGCCGGATCTCCGAAAAACTGTTTTTT. As protein: CASSPGQGRISEKLFF.

This chain joins TRBV19 and TRBJ2-1, with a tentative D call TRBD2 (5 bases). This CDR3 contains 14 residues. Germline V gene data show CDR1 as LNHDA and CDR2 as SQIVND (reference sequence). Trimming left V 5 bases short and J 0 bases short, with 8 bases between. As DNA, the CDR3 is TGTGCCAGTAGTGAGACTACCTCCTACAATGAGCAGTTCTTC. This encodes CASSETTSYNEQFF.

This chain links TRBV24-1 with TRBJ1-2, with 7 bases aligning to TRBD1. Germline V lookup: CDR1 KGHDR, CDR2 SFDVKD. V lost 4 bases and J lost 4; bases outside the gene matches: 11. This CDR3 comprises 16 residues. CDR3 DNA sequence: TGTGCCACCAGTGAGAGTGCGGCAGGGGGAATCTATGGCTACACCTTC. Translation: CATSESAAGGIYGYTF.

The V call is TRBV2, the J call TRBJ1-2; 7 nucleotides agree with TRBD1. Unmatched junction bases numbered 2, after V lost 8 bases and J lost 5 bases. There are 11 residues in the CDR3. Germline-derived CDR1 and CDR2 are SNHLY and FYNNEI. CDR3 in amino acids: CASGDSYGYTF. CDR3 DNA sequence: TGTGCCAGCGGGGACAGTTATGGCTACACCTTC.

The chain has TRBV5-4 and TRBJ2-1, with 9 bases lining up with TRBD2. V shed 0 bases, J shed 8 bases, and the junction held 9 bases outside the gene matches. Looked up from germline, CDR1 is SGHNT and CDR2 is YYREEE (reference sequence). CDR3 length equals 16 residues. The CDR3 bases are TGTGCCAGCAGCTTGGTTCCGCGGGAGGGCCCCTATGAGCAGTTCTTC. Protein sequence: CASSLVPREGPYEQFF.

The chain combines TRBV19 with TRBJ1-1; a weak D match, TRBD1 (5 bases). With 5 bases removed from V and 1 base from J, the gap between germline ends came to 14 bases. The CDR3 has 15 amino acids. The germline V gene encodes CDR1 LNHDA and CDR2 SQIVND (reference sequence). CDR3: CASSALPTGNTEAFF. For the CDR3, the DNA is TGTGCCAGTAGTGCCCTACCTACAGGGAACACTGAAGCTTTCTTT.

V usage is TRBV24-1 and J usage is TRBJ2-1; 8 bases align to TRBD1. Losses at the gene ends were 8 bases for V and 8 bases for J; bases not matched to a gene: 4. This CDR3 region has 12 residues. Germline V lookup: CDR1 KGHDR, CDR2 SFDVKD. Written as DNA, the CDR3 is TGTGCCACCACGGACAGGGCGGATGAGCAGTTCTTC. Its translation: CATTDRADEQFF.

V and J are TRBV9 and TRBJ1-1, with a tentative D call TRBD1 (6 bases). The germline gives CDR1 SGDLS, CDR2 YYNGEE. Between the trimmed V and J ends, which lost 4 bases and 1 base, there was a span of 17 bases. The CDR3 is 16 amino acids. CDR3 region: CASSTLLDRPNTEAFF. The DNA for the CDR3 is TGTGCCAGCAGCACCCTCCTCGACAGGCCGAACACTGAAGCTTTCTTT.

The V gene is TRBV4-3, the J gene TRBJ1-3; D gene uncertain. Germline V gives CDR1 LGHNA, CDR2 YSLEER. Trimming took off 5 bases at V and 4 bases at J, with 9 bases between the two ends. This CDR3 is 13 amino acids long. CDR3 protein: CASSTWAGNTIYF. CDR3 in DNA: TGCGCCAGCAGCACCTGGGCCGGAAACACCATATATTTT.

The chain links TRBV6-5 to TRBJ2-5; TRBD1 might be the D (6 bases). CDR3 length: 16 amino acids. Germline-derived CDR1 and CDR2 are MNHEY and SVGAGI. V shed 2 bases and J shed 2 bases, with 15 bases lying between them. The DNA for the CDR3 is TGTGCCAGCAGTTACACCGGACAGCTACCTCAAGAGACCCAGTACTTC. Translated, it gives CASSYTGQLPQETQYF.

The chain joins TRBV6-5 to TRBJ2-1; TRBD2 agrees at 12 bases. CDR3 size: 14 residues. V lost 7 bases, J lost 4 bases, and 2 bases stayed unmatched. Germline CDR1 is MNHEY and CDR2 is SVGAGI. The DNA of the CDR3 is TGTGCCAGCATCGGACTAGCGGGGTACAATGAGCAGTTCTTC. It encodes CASIGLAGYNEQFF.

This clone has a single count. The J gene is TRBJ2-7, the V gene TRBV18; 9 nucleotides agree with TRBD2. Germline values: CDR1 KGHSH, CDR2 LQKENI. This CDR3 is 14 amino acids long. J gave up 4 bases and V 6 bases, and 7 bases lay outside the gene matches. The CDR3 spells CASSPSGRTYEQYF. CDR3 DNA: TGTGCCAGCTCCCCCAGCGGGAGGACATACGAGCAGTACTTC.